A selection of T cell receptor beta chains follows, all from one sample in a study of T cell repertoires in cytomegalovirus infection. TCRdb itself ran the reads through MiXCR, one entry per CDR3 protein. The sample lists some 940,000 distinct CDR3 sequences, approximately 32% occurring once. No cognate antigen is known for these TCRs. Source: cultured CD8+ T cells from PBMCs, taken from culture after CMV antigen stimulation. These receptor sequences come from a human donor in good health (CMV status not recorded). Some clones in this sample may be carry-over from other donors' samples. The CDR3 runs from the conserved cysteine through the conserved F or W. The order of the fields is J gene, clone size, V gene, D gene, CDR3 protein, CDR3 DNA. A D gene is named only where the DNA matches it firmly. Only some rows state a clone size, as once, few, many or a class for expanded clones.

TRBJ1-5 - TRBV27 TRBD1 CASSADRGSQPQHF TGTGCCAGCAGTGCAGACAGGGGCAGTCAGCCCCAGCATTTT
TRBJ1-4 - TRBV27 - CASSAGRINEKLFF TGTGCCAGCAGTGCGGGACGGATCAATGAAAAACTGTTTTTT
TRBJ2-5 - TRBV29-1 TRBD1 CSVERGTGKYF TGCAGCGTTGAAAGGGGGACAGGGAAGTACTTC
TRBJ2-7 - TRBV14 - CASSPTLTPSYEQYF TGTGCCAGCAGCCCAACCCTGACCCCCTCCTACGAGCAGTACTTC
TRBJ1-2 - TRBV5-8 - CASSSWDTANYGYTF TGTGCCAGCAGCTCGTGGGACACCGCGAACTATGGCTACACCTTC
TRBJ2-3 many TRBV5-6 TRBD2 CASNLAGGFLVQDTQYF TGTGCCAGCAACCTAGCGGGGGGGTTTTTAGTGCAAGATACGCAGTATTTT
TRBJ1-6 - TRBV19 - CASSITPGRPPLHF TGTGCCAGTAGTATAACTCCGGGCAGGCCACCCCTCCACTTT
TRBJ2-1 few TRBV6-1 TRBD2 CASTSSGGLYNEQFF TGTGCCAGCACATCTAGCGGGGGGCTCTACAATGAGCAGTTCTTC
TRBJ1-5 - TRBV4-1 TRBD1 CASSQVGPGQGNQPQHF TGCGCCAGCAGCCAAGTAGGCCCGGGACAGGGGAATCAGCCCCAGCATTTT
TRBJ2-5 many TRBV20-1 - CSARVYAMQDQETQYF TGCAGTGCTAGAGTGTATGCCATGCAAGACCAAGAGACCCAGTACTTC
TRBJ2-2 many TRBV7-6 - CASSHIESDTGELFF TGTGCCAGCAGCCACATCGAATCCGACACCGGGGAGCTGTTTTTT
TRBJ1-3 few TRBV12-3/TRBV12-4 - CASSFGASGNTIYF TGTGCCAGCAGTTTTGGAGCATCTGGAAACACCATATATTTT
TRBJ2-1 few TRBV4-1 - CASSQGVAVYNEQFF TGCGCCAGCAGCCAAGGAGTAGCGGTCTACAATGAGCAGTTCTTC
TRBJ1-1 - TRBV12-3/TRBV12-4 TRBD1 CASSFWIGGDRGRAGDTEAFF TGTGCCAGCAGTTTCTGGATAGGGGGGGACAGGGGGCGTGCAGGGGACACTGAAGCTTTCTTT